Below, 32 T cell receptor beta chains from the same sample are listed, as sequenced in a study of long-term antiretroviral therapy in people with HIV. Assay version v3.0 of immunoSEQ was used, and it was run at survey level. TCRdb's copy holds only in-frame clones and misses some; the assay was immunoSEQ multiplex PCR. The repertoire holds more than 15,000 clones, 80% to 90% seen once, with about 9% in the top ten. The source material was unsorted PBMCs, sampled 0.3 years after starting antiretroviral therapy. The receptors stem from a young man with HIV.

This clone was picked up one time. The rearrangement uses TRBV30 and TRBJ1-2; D is uncertain. Germline V gene lookup returns CDR1 GTSNPN and CDR2 SVGIG (reference sequence). Trimming cost V 2 bases and J 4 bases, with 11 bases left between them. The CDR3 consists of 13 residues. CDR3 amino acids: CAWSTNEGYGYTF. The CDR3 DNA reads as TGTGCCTGGAGTACAAACGAGGGCTATGGCTACACCTTC.

Written as DNA, the CDR3 is TGTGCCAGCAGCAATCGGAAAGACTCTCTCGAGCAGTACTTC. It is translated as CASSNRKDSLEQYF. This sequence joins TRBV7-8 and TRBJ2-7; D remains unclear. Germline values: CDR1 SGHVS, CDR2 FQNEAQ. The CDR3 sequence is 14 residues long. V lost 5 bases and J 6 bases, leaving 17 bases between the germline ends.

In its sample, this clone was seen once. V and J are TRBV19 and TRBJ1-1; no clear D. Trimming removed 9 bases from V and 7 bases from J, with 27 bases in between. The CDR3 has 16 residues. Germline V gene data show CDR1 as LNHDA and CDR2 as SQIVND (reference sequence). The CDR3 sequence is CASKSLMLADSGEAFF. The DNA for the CDR3 is TGTGCCAGCAAGTCCCTTATGTTAGCGGACTCAGGTGAAGCTTTCTTT.

The rearrangement links TRBV5-1 to TRBJ2-5; no definite D call. The CDR3 spans 13 residues. V lost 3 bases to trimming and J lost 3 bases, with 9 bases between them. Germline CDR1 is SGHRS and CDR2 is YFSETQ. CDR3 residues: CASSSLPKETQYF. For the CDR3, the DNA is TGCGCCAGCAGCTCATTGCCTAAAGAGACCCAGTACTTC.

For this clone: A read error may account for a junction end that differs from germline. This chain connects TRBV6-1 to TRBJ1-3; no definite D call. The CDR3 covers 12 residues. Germline V lookup: CDR1 MNHNS, CDR2 SASEGT. The CDR3 coding sequence is TGTGCCAGCAGTGAAGTCGGAAACACTATATATTTT. Protein product: CASSEVGNTIYF.

J is TRBJ2-5 and V is TRBV5-1; D is perhaps TRBD2 (5 bases). Near its end, the DNA agrees better with TRBJ2-7, so the J call may be wrong. The V gene's germline CDR1 is SGHRS and CDR2 YFSETQ. The CDR3 is 15 residues long. DNA of the CDR3: TGCGCCAGCAGCTTGGCCCCGGGGAGCTCCTACGAGCAGTACTTC. Its protein is CASSLAPGSSYEQYF.

The chain uses TRBV19 and TRBJ2-2; D uncertain. CDR1 and CDR2 from the germline V gene are LNHDA and SQIVND (reference sequence). Trimming cost V 5 bases and J 5 bases, with 9 bases left between them. The CDR3 totals 13 residues. CDR3 nucleotide sequence: TGTGCCAGTAGTCCCTATGGGACCGGGGAGCTGTTTTTT. Translation: CASSPYGTGELFF.

V and J are TRBV11-3 and TRBJ2-1; TRBD2 agrees at 11 bases. This CDR3 has 16 amino acids. The V gene's germline CDR1 is SGHNT and CDR2 YENEEA. The J segment lost 4 bases and the V segment lost 4 bases, leaving 6 bases of the junction unmatched. CDR3: CASSWGSSGGYNEQFF. DNA for the CDR3: TGTGCCAGCAGCTGGGGGTCTAGCGGGGGGTACAATGAGCAGTTCTTC.

A few counts support this clone. This sequence joins TRBV11-2 and TRBJ1-1; D gene unclear. CDR1 and CDR2 (germline): SGHAT, FQNNGV. V was pared by 5 bases and J by 4 bases, with 8 bases between. The CDR3 is made up of 12 amino acids. This chain's CDR3 is CASSRGRTEAFF. In DNA form, the CDR3 reads TGTGCCAGCAGCCGGGGTCGCACTGAAGCTTTCTTT. Full variable domain (outside the CDR3, taken from reference TRBV11-2 and TRBJ1-1): EAGVAQSPRYKIIEKRQSVAFWCNPISGHATLYWYQQILGQGPKLLIQFQNNGVVDDSQLPKDRFSAERLKGVDSTLKIQPAKLEDSAVYLCASSRGRTEAFFGQGTRLTVV.

The rearrangement links TRBV2 to TRBJ2-3; D unresolved. The V gene lost 2 bases and the J gene lost 2 bases, with 14 bases spanning the gap. This CDR3 spans 16 amino acids. Germline loops: CDR1 SNHLY, CDR2 FYNNEI. CDR3 coding DNA: TGTGCCAGCAGTGAACGGCAAGACCTAATCACAGATACGCAGTATTTT. It translates to CASSERQDLITDTQYF.

This clone showed up just a few times. This sequence joins TRBV18 and TRBJ1-3; D is uncertain. The V end was cut by 6 bases, the J end by 4 bases, with 22 bases between. The CDR3 is made up of 17 amino acids. Germline assignment: CDR1 KGHSH and CDR2 LQKENI. The CDR3: CASSPLGQARRGNTIYF. The CDR3 nucleotides are TGTGCCAGCTCCCCCCTCGGGCAGGCTCGAAGGGGAAACACCATATATTTT.

This clone has just one count. The CDR3 protein is CASSTIRDRRRSSYNSPLHF. CDR3 sequence (DNA): TGTGCCAGCAGCACCATTAGGGACAGGCGCAGGAGCTCCTATAATTCACCCCTCCACTTT. The rearrangement links TRBV21-1 to TRBJ1-6; TRBD1 is taken as the D call from the table, unchecked against the DNA. TRBV21-1 is labeled a pseudogene. There are 20 residues in the CDR3.

This clone was counted a few times. This rearrangement joins TRBV5-6 to TRBJ1-5, with 8 bases fitting TRBD1. J lost 5 bases, V lost 1 base, and 8 bases had no gene match. The germline V gene encodes CDR1 SGHDT and CDR2 YYEEEE. This CDR3 region has 16 residues. The CDR3: CASSLFIGQGDQPQHF. As DNA, the CDR3 is TGTGCCAGCAGCTTGTTCATCGGACAGGGAGATCAGCCCCAGCATTTT.

This clone has just one count. The chain links TRBV7-2 to TRBJ2-3; 9 positions agree with TRBD1. The trim removed 5 bases at V and 9 bases at J, leaving 9 bases unmatched. The germline CDR1 and CDR2 sequences are SGHTA and FQGNSA. The CDR3 has 14 residues. The CDR3, as DNA: TGTGCCAGCAGCACCAAACAGGGGGCGCGGACGCAGTATTTT. Translated, it gives CASSTKQGARTQYF. The variable domain in full, completed from reference TRBV7-2 and TRBJ2-3, reads GAGVSQSPSNKVTEKGKDVELRCDPISGHTALYWYRQSLGQGLEFLIYFQGNSAPDKSGLPSDRFSAERTGGSVSTLTIQRTQQEDSAVYLCASSTKQGARTQYFGPGTRLTVL.

CDR3 in amino acids: CASSLGRSPEAFF. DNA for the CDR3: TGCGCCAGCAGCTTGGGGAGGTCCCCTGAAGCTTTCTTT. The V gene is TRBV5-1, the J gene TRBJ1-1; no definite D call. Trimming pared 0 bases from V and 6 bases from J, leaving 9 bases between. Germline CDR1 and CDR2: SGHRS and YFSETQ. CDR3 length equals 13 residues. The variable domain in full, with the rest retrieved from reference TRBV5-1 and TRBJ1-1, is KAGVTQTPRYLIKTRGQQVTLSCSPISGHRSVSWYQQTPGQGLQFLFEYFSETQRNKGNFPGRFSGRQFSNSRSEMNVSTLELGDSALYLCASSLGRSPEAFFGQGTRLTVV.

This clone was observed a handful of times. The rearrangement uses TRBV29-1 and TRBJ1-2; D not resolved. CDR1 SQVTM and CDR2 ANQGSEA come from the germline V gene. Deletions cut 4 bases from V and 6 bases from J, with 12 bases between. The CDR3 runs to 12 residues. CDR3 region: CSVGAELDGYTF. The CDR3 bases are TGCAGCGTTGGGGCGGAGCTAGATGGCTACACCTTC.

This clone appeared once. The chain links TRBV28 to TRBJ2-1; 8 bases map to TRBD1. V lost 5 bases and J lost 3; bases outside the gene matches: 3. The CDR3 spans 14 residues. Germline V gives CDR1 MDHEN, CDR2 SYDVKM. The CDR3 DNA reads TGTGCCAGCAGTGGACAGGGCTACTACAATGAGCAGTTCTTC. This sequence encodes CASSGQGYYNEQFF.

The chain combines TRBV28 with TRBJ2-1, with D possibly being TRBD2 (6 bases). Germline CDR1 is MDHEN and CDR2 is SYDVKM. The CDR3 totals 14 residues. Trimming stripped 5 bases from V and 8 bases from J, with 16 bases between. Here the CDR3 reads CASSMGLPGDEQFF. CDR3 coding DNA: TGTGCCAGCAGTATGGGACTCCCAGGCGATGAGCAGTTCTTC.

Relative to its sample, this clone is medium-sized (0.01 to 0.1%). The chain combines TRBV6-6 with TRBJ2-7, with D possibly matching TRBD1 (6 bases). The CDR3 has 13 residues. The V gene's germline CDR1 is MNHNY and CDR2 SVGAGI (reference sequence). Trimming stripped 5 bases from V and 3 bases from J, with 11 bases between. The CDR3 region is CASSDHRDYEQYV. Here the CDR3 DNA reads TGTGCCAGCAGTGACCACAGGGACTACGAGCAGTACGTC.

This clone was detected once. The rearrangement links TRBV4-1 to TRBJ1-5; no definite D call. Trimming removed 4 bases from V and 2 bases from J, with 9 bases in between. This CDR3 spans 14 amino acids. CDR1 and CDR2 (germline): MGHRA, YSYEKL. CDR3 loop: CASSPFQGNQPQHF. DNA for the CDR3: TGCGCCAGCAGCCCCTTTCAGGGCAATCAGCCCCAGCATTTT.

The rearrangement uses TRBV9 and TRBJ1-1; maybe TRBD1 (6 bases). The CDR3 runs to 16 residues. Germline V gives CDR1 SGDLS, CDR2 YYNGEE. V was trimmed by 0 bases and J by 1 base, leaving 13 bases between them. CDR3 protein: CASSVARGGQNTEAFF. The CDR3 coding sequence is TGTGCCAGCAGCGTAGCTCGCGGGGGGCAGAACACTGAAGCTTTCTTT. Looking up the rest from reference TRBV9 and TRBJ1-1 gives the full variable domain: DSGVTQTPKHLITATGQRVTLRCSPRSGDLSVYWYQQSLDQGLQFLIQYYNGEERAKGNILERFSAQQFPDLHSELNLSSLELGDSALYFCASSVARGGQNTEAFFGQGTRLTVV.

The rearrangement uses TRBV7-9 and TRBJ2-1, with TRBD2 identical over 10 bases. The trim removed 1 base at V and 0 bases at J, leaving 9 bases unmatched. Germline assignment: CDR1 SEHNR and CDR2 FQNEAQ (reference sequence). CDR3 size: 19 residues. The CDR3 DNA is TGTGCCAGCAGCTTAGTCGTTAGCGGGGGGACGAGCTCCTACAATGAGCAGTTCTTC. It encodes CASSLVVSGGTSSYNEQFF.

The V and J genes are TRBV7-9 and TRBJ1-1; 9 positions match TRBD1. In germline, CDR1 is SEHNR, CDR2 FQNEAQ (reference sequence). Germline trimming cut 6 bases from V and 5 bases from J; bases unmatched to any gene: 7. The CDR3 contains 14 residues. The CDR3 sequence: CASSRDRVGTEAFF. CDR3 DNA sequence: TGTGCCAGCAGTAGGGACAGGGTAGGGACTGAAGCTTTCTTT. The full variable domain, completed using reference TRBV7-9 and TRBJ1-1, is DTGVSQNPRHKITKRGQNVTFRCDPISEHNRLYWYRQTLGQGPEFLTYFQNEAQLEKSRLLSDRFSAERPKGSFSTLEIQRTEQGDSAMYLCASSRDRVGTEAFFGQGTRLTVV.

J is TRBJ2-5 and V is TRBV7-6; 8 bases match TRBD2. Trimming at V came to 5 bases and at J to 5 bases, leaving 19 bases not matched to a gene. This CDR3 contains 18 residues. In germline, CDR1 is SGHVS, CDR2 FNYEAQ. The CDR3 loop reads CASSLKGSGENFIETQYF. The CDR3 DNA reads as TGTGCCAGCAGCCTTAAGGGTAGCGGGGAGAACTTTATCGAGACCCAGTACTTC.

This clone was observed once. The V call is TRBV4-2, the J call TRBJ2-6; 11 bases map to TRBD2. CDR1 is LGHNA and CDR2 is YNFKEQ in the germline V gene. The CDR3 contains 18 residues. The V gene end was trimmed by 1 base and the J gene end by 2 bases; junction bases not matched to a gene: 4. CDR3 region: CASSQVFSGGAGANVLTF. For the CDR3, the DNA is TGTGCCAGCAGCCAAGTTTTTAGCGGGGGGGCTGGGGCCAACGTCCTGACTTTC.

The gene calls are TRBV2 and TRBJ2-1, with 12 bases that match TRBD2. V lost 5 bases to trimming and J lost 6 bases; unmatched junction nucleotides: 2. The CDR3 is made up of 14 amino acids. Germline CDR1 SNHLY, CDR2 FYNNEI. In DNA, the CDR3 is TGTGCCAGCAGTAGGACTAGCGGGGTCAATGAGCAGTTCTTC. Translating it yields CASSRTSGVNEQFF.

CDR3 sequence reads: CASRDSDISGNTIYF. The CDR3 DNA sequence: TGTGCCAGCCGGGACAGTGATATCTCTGGAAACACCATATATTTT. The rearrangement links TRBV28 to TRBJ1-3; 7 bases are shared with TRBD1. The CDR3 has 15 residues. V shed 8 bases, J shed 0 bases, and the junction held 7 bases outside the gene matches. CDR1 and CDR2 (germline): MDHEN, SYDVKM.

V is TRBV28 and J is TRBJ2-1; a possible D gene is TRBD2 (5 bases). Germline CDR1 MDHEN, CDR2 SYDVKM. Trimming pared 8 bases from V and 8 bases from J, leaving 16 bases between. The CDR3 is made up of 13 amino acids. CDR3 residues: CASGLGVNDEQFF. The CDR3 bases are TGTGCCAGCGGGCTCGGGGTAAACGATGAGCAGTTCTTC.

V and J are TRBV6-5 and TRBJ1-5, with 7 nucleotides matching TRBD1. Germline CDR1 reads MNHEY; CDR2 reads SVGAGI. CDR3 length: 14 amino acids. The J segment lost 5 bases and the V segment lost 10 bases, leaving 11 bases of the junction unmatched. CDR3: CATNPSGTDQPQHF. For the CDR3, the DNA is TGTGCCACCAATCCCTCCGGGACAGATCAGCCCCAGCATTTT.

The chain employs TRBV5-6 and TRBJ2-7; 8 bases agree with TRBD1. The V gene end was trimmed by 0 bases and the J gene end by 3 bases; junction bases not matched to a gene: 5. The germline V gene encodes CDR1 SGHDT and CDR2 YYEEEE. The CDR3 is made up of 15 amino acids. CDR3 region: CASSLVGQGYYEQYF. CDR3 bases: TGTGCCAGCAGCTTGGTCGGACAGGGCTACTACGAGCAGTACTTC.

CDR3 residues: CASKWGQGGQPQHF. CDR3 sequence (DNA): TGTGCCAGCAAGTGGGGGCAGGGGGGGCAGCCCCAGCATTTT. The rearrangement joins TRBV28 to TRBJ1-5; TRBD1 agrees at 7 bases. CDR1 and CDR2 from the germline V gene are MDHEN and SYDVKM. V trimming: 7 bases; J trimming: 7 bases; junction bases outside the gene matches: 10. The length of the CDR3 is 14 residues.

V is TRBV5-1 and J is TRBJ2-5; 9 nucleotides line up with TRBD2. The germline V gene encodes CDR1 SGHRS and CDR2 YFSETQ. V lost 0 bases and J lost 5; bases outside the gene matches: 5. The CDR3 contains 15 residues. The DNA for the CDR3 is TGCGCCAGCAGCTTGGATGGCGGGGGGGCGGAGACCCAGTACTTC. Translating gives CASSLDGGGAETQYF.